The 9 T cell receptor beta chains below come from one sample, sequenced in a study of blood T cell repertoires in COVID-19. Sequenced by immunoSEQ multiplex PCR; TCRdb stores in-frame clones only, minus some. Among around 190,000 clones listed, 70% to 80% were seen once. The sequencing input was peripheral blood. Source of these receptors: a woman between 45 and 65 years old with acute or convalescent COVID-19.

This clone was found once. This sequence joins TRBV5-4 and TRBJ2-5; D is perhaps TRBD2 (5 bases). This CDR3 is built from 16 residues. Germline CDR1 reads SGHNT; CDR2 reads YYREEE (reference sequence). The V end lost 0 bases, the J end lost 5 bases, and 17 bases lay between the germline ends. The CDR3 DNA reads TGTGCCAGCAGCTTGGGTTACGTGGGAGACGGCGAGACCCAGTACTTC. Residues: CASSLGYVGDGETQYF.

This clone turned up a few times. The chain is built from TRBV19 and TRBJ2-5; the match to TRBD1 covers 10 bases. Germline V lookup: CDR1 LNHDA, CDR2 SQIVND (reference sequence). This CDR3 is 15 amino acids long. Trimming removed 0 bases from V and 5 bases from J; junction bases left unmatched: 3. The DNA for the CDR3 is TGTGCCAGTAGTATAGATGGGACAGGGGAGGAGACCCAGTACTTC. Its translation is CASSIDGTGEETQYF.

The chain has TRBV15 and TRBJ2-7; D perhaps matches TRBD2 (6 bases). The CDR3 runs 16 residues. Germline CDR1 is LNHNV and CDR2 is YYDKDF (reference sequence). V lost 2 bases to trimming and J lost 3 bases, with 17 bases between them. This chain's CDR3 is CATSRSKGGGGYEQYF. CDR3 nucleotides: TGTGCCACCAGCAGATCTAAGGGAGGTGGGGGCTACGAGCAGTACTTC.

This CDR3 reads CASSEPGGWNTEAFF. Here the CDR3 DNA reads TGTGCCAGCAGTGAGCCAGGGGGTTGGAACACTGAAGCTTTCTTT. The rearrangement links TRBV6-1 to TRBJ1-1, with 7 bases identical to TRBD1. The germline V gene encodes CDR1 MNHNS and CDR2 SASEGT. The CDR3 is 15 amino acids. After removal of 3 bases from V and 1 base from J, the junction contained 5 bases not matched to a gene.

The chain uses TRBV13 and TRBJ2-3; 13 bases line up with TRBD2. Germline-derived CDR1 and CDR2 are PRHDT and FYEKMQ (reference sequence). Losses at the gene ends were 5 bases for V and 2 bases for J; bases not matched to a gene: 10. This CDR3 has 18 residues. This chain's CDR3 is CASSGSETSGGPTDTQYF. CDR3 nucleotide sequence: TGTGCCAGCAGCGGATCCGAGACTAGCGGGGGGCCCACAGATACGCAGTATTTT.

The CDR3 DNA is TGCGCCAGCAGCACGACTAGTTCCTCCTACAATGAGCAGTTCTTC. Protein product: CASSTTSSSYNEQFF. The chain is built from TRBV5-1 and TRBJ2-1; tentative D call: TRBD2 (6 bases). Germline-derived CDR1 and CDR2 are SGHRS and YFSETQ. The CDR3 runs to 15 residues. V lost 4 bases and J lost 0, with 11 bases in between.

This clone showed up just a few times. The V call is TRBV28, the J call TRBJ1-5; tentative D call: TRBD1 (5 bases). Per germline, CDR1 MDHEN and CDR2 SYDVKM. This CDR3 is 16 amino acids long. The V and J ends lost 5 bases and 4 bases respectively, with 18 bases between them. CDR3 residues: CASSRRLTVMNQPQHF. CDR3 in DNA: TGTGCCAGCAGTCGCCGCCTGACAGTGATGAATCAGCCCCAGCATTTT.

At least ten counts were recorded for this clone. This chain joins TRBV2 and TRBJ1-5; D is ambiguous. Trimming shortened V by 2 bases and J by 1 base, and 12 bases separated the two germline ends. The CDR3 is made up of 16 amino acids. CDR1 SNHLY and CDR2 FYNNEI come from the germline V gene. The CDR3 spells CASSELGGDSNQPQHF. The CDR3 coding sequence is TGTGCCAGCAGTGAATTAGGAGGAGACAGCAATCAGCCCCAGCATTTT.

The V gene is TRBV19, the J gene TRBJ1-5; 9 bases align to TRBD1. Trimming cost V 7 bases and J 4 bases; bases outside gene matches: 11. Germline V gene sequence: CDR1 LNHDA, CDR2 SQIVND (reference sequence). CDR3 length equals 16 residues. The CDR3 protein is CASTPKDRGVNQPQHF. The DNA for the CDR3 is TGTGCCAGTACCCCGAAAGACAGGGGGGTGAATCAGCCCCAGCATTTT.